What follows describes a single T cell receptor beta chain. This clonotype was recorded many times. It has no known antigen specificity. No base qualities exist here, and no much larger clone lies one base off it. Ophthalmopathy patients were characterized by moderately to severely active disease, a Clinical Activity Score of at least 3, a NOSPECS grade of at least 4, and a disease duration under 3 months. Patients with other autoimmune diseases, uncontrolled infections, pregnancy or lactation were excluded from the study. Diagnosis relied on clinical symptoms, serum thyroxine, TRAb, thyroid ultrasound and orbital computed tomography. Ficoll-Paque density gradient centrifugation was used to isolate PBMCs from 8.5 to 10 ml of fresh peripheral blood. Trizol reagent was used to extract the total RNA, and its quality was then checked on an Agilent 2100 Bioanalyzer. The CDR3 contains 15 residues, cysteine and phenylalanine counted. Only the CDR3 portion is preserved as DNA: 45 bases, with reading frame beginning at the first base. A distance of 13 bases separates the germline ends of V and J, which lose 2 bases and 3 bases respectively. The germline V gene encodes CDR1 LNHDA and CDR2 SQIVND (reference sequence).

For repertoire sequencing, the TCR beta CDR3 regions were amplified from RNA transcripts. The first round of RT-PCR was done with HTBI primers and the Qiagen OneStep RT-PCR kit, and was followed by a second round of multiplex PCR, then size selection and purification. Sequencing of the libraries was carried out on an Illumina HiSeq2000 in paired-end mode with 100 bp reads. The source study handled its data this way. Reads were processed with SOAPnuke, discarding reads with adapters, uncalled bases, mean Phred below 15, or no exact constant-primer or identifier match. COPE v1.2.5 was used to merge the high-quality paired reads. Each unique nucleotide sequence was defined as a clonotype, and clonotypes were aligned to IMGT TRB V, D and J references with MiTCR v1.1. Analysis was restricted to V-J combinations with a frequency above 0.0001, which covered roughly 99% of repertoires. For each V-J combination, a TCR clonal expansion and chaos score was defined as the ratio of F50 clonal expansion to chaos observed in the TCRdist matrix. Features were reduced by Welch's t-statistics and random forest to over 10 V-J combinations, which fed a naive Bayes classifier. The similarity between thyroid and blood repertoires was quantified using the Morisita-Horn index. TCRdb ran its own pipeline on the public reads, namely fastp trimming at Q25 and MiXCR clone calling, and kept in-frame beta chains. Every distinct CDR3 protein forms one entry, paired with its most common genes and DNA. The V and J calls, along with clone size, are taken from TCRdb and not from the paper's own processing. A total of about 400,000 distinct CDR3 sequences appear in this sample, 18% of them only once. Roughly 1.5% of the sample comes from the top ten.

This record comes from a study of Graves' ophthalmopathy and Graves' hyperthyroidism (dated by TCRdb to the late 2010s). Describing the broader study: Peripheral blood was collected before any treatment was given, at the time of initial diagnosis. The study used TCR beta repertoire signatures to distinguish Graves' ophthalmopathy from Graves' hyperthyroidism and to predict progression to ophthalmopathy. In total, around 130 blood samples were TCR-sequenced: some 40 ophthalmopathy, roughly 80 hyperthyroidism and around 17 hyperthyroidism-to-ophthalmopathy patients. To explore V-J signatures distinguishing ophthalmopathy from hyperthyroidism, a discovery set of 100 patients (roughly 44 ophthalmopathy, 57 stable hyperthyroidism) was enrolled. An independent validation cohort was composed of fewer than 20 hyperthyroidism patients and more than 15 patients who later progressed from hyperthyroidism to ophthalmopathy. In roughly 6 hyperthyroidism patients, the T-cell repertoire of thyroid tissue was compared with the T-cell repertoire of blood. Following sample collection, hyperthyroidism patients were given methimazole at a starting dose of 30 mg daily, and ophthalmopathy patients were given high-dose intravenous methylprednisolone. The 100 or so discovery patients were randomly split 7:3 into training and test sets. General findings and caveats noted by the study authors: Most expanded thyroid clonotypes with a frequency above 0.001 also appeared in blood, which suggests that blood repertoires may reflect the immune response in the thyroid. In validation, the model predicted ophthalmopathy progression with less than 71% sensitivity and roughly 72% specificity; some 13 predicted patients were CT-confirmed with GO in a median of 6.5 months. Ophthalmopathy was separated from stable hyperthyroidism by the 13-signature model with just under 90% sensitivity and approximately 84% specificity in cross-validation and with 80%/75% in the test set. Sample size was not predetermined statistically, and investigators were not blinded to group allocation.

The clonotype originates from a woman in her late teens or twenties with Graves' ophthalmopathy. Donor details come from another sample of the same person, matched by shared clones. The sequence is built from TRBV19 and TRBJ1-2; too little of a D gene remains to name it. Sequencing used peripheral blood. The DNA is TGTGCCAGTAGTATATTTCGGGGTTCCTACTATGGCTACACCTTC. Its protein is CASSIFRGSYYGYTF.